This T cell receptor beta chain appears in the sequencing data of a study of T cells in Graves' hyperthyroidism and ophthalmopathy. Hyperthyroidism of Graves' type that showed no ophthalmopathy progression within 18 months was stable. Diagnostic assessment was based on clinical symptoms, serum thyroxine and TRAb, thyroid ultrasound and orbital computed tomography. The CDR3 spans 15 residues. Looked up from germline, CDR1 is MDHEN and CDR2 is SYDVKM. V shed 4 bases, J shed 6 bases, and the junction held 7 bases outside the gene matches. In its sample, this clonotype was seen many times. The antigen is not known. General observations from the study: Most thyroid clonotypes with frequency above 0.001 were detected in blood.

RNA transcripts yielded amplified TCR beta CDR3 regions. The HTBI primer set drove a first-round RT-PCR of the TCR CDR3. TCRdb fed the multiplex PCR reads into MiXCR, producing one record per CDR3 protein. The sample lists fewer than 600,000 distinct CDR3 sequences; around 13% were seen once. The sample comprised blood. The TCR was taken from a woman aged 35 to 49 with Graves' hyperthyroidism. This chain uses TRBV28 with TRBJ2-1, with 9 bases that match TRBD1. In DNA, the CDR3 is TGTGCCAGCAGTTCACCGGGACAGGGTCTCAATGAGCAGTTCTTC. This codes for CASSSPGQGLNEQFF.